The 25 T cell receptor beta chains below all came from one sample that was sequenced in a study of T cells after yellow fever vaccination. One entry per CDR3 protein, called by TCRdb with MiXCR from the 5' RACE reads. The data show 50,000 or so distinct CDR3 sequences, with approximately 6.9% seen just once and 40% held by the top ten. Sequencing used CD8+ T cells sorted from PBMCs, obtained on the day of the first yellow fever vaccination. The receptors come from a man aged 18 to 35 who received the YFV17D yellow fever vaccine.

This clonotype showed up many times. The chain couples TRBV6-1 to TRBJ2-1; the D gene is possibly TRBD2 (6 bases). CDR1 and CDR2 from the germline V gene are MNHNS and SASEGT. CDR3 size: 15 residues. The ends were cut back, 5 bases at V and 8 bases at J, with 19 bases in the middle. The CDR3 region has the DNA TGTGCCAGCAGTCCCGGCGCGGGGCCCGTGGATGAGCAGTTCTTC. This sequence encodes CASSPGAGPVDEQFF.

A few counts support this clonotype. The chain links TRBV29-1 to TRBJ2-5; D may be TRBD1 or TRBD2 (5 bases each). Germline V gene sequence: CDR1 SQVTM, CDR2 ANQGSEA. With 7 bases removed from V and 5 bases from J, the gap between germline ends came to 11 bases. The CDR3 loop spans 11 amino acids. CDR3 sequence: CSAPEGETQYF. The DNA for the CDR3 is TGCAGCGCCCCAGAGGGGGAGACCCAGTACTTC. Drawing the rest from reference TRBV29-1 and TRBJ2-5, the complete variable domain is SAVISQKPSRDICQRGTSLTIQCQVDSQVTMMFWYRQQPGQSLTLIATANQGSEATYESGFVIDKFPISRPNLTFSTLTVSNMSPEDSSIYLCSAPEGETQYFGPGTRLLVL.

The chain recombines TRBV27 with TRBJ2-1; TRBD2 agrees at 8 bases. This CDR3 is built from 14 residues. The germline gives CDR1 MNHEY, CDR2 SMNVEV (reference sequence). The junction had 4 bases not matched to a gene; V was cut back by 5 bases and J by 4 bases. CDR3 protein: CASSRTSSYNEQFF. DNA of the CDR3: TGTGCCAGCAGTCGGACTAGCTCTTACAATGAGCAGTTCTTC.

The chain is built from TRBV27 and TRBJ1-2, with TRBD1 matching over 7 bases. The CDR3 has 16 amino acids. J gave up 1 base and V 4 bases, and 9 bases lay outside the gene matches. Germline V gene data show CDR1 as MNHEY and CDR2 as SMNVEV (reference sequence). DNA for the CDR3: TGTGCCAGCAGTTGGGTAAGGGGGCGAAGTAACTATGGCTACACCTTC. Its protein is CASSWVRGRSNYGYTF.

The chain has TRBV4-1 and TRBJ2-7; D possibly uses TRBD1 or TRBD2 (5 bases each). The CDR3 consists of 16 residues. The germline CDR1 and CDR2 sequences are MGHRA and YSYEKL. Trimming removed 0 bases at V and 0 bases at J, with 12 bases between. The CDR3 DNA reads TGCGCCAGCAGCCAAGATACGGGGCCGCTCTCCTACGAGCAGTACGTC. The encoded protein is CASSQDTGPLSYEQYV.

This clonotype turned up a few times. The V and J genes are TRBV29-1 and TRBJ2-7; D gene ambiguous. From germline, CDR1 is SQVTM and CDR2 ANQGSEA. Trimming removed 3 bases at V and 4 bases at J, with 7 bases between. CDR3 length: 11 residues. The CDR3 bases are TGCAGCGTTGAGGAAGGTTACGAGCAGTACTTC. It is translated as CSVEEGYEQYF.

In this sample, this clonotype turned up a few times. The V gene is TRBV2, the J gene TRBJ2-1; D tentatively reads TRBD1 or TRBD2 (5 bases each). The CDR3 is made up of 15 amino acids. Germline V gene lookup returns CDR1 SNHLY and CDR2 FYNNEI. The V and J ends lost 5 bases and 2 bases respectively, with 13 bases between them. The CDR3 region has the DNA TGTGCCAGCAGTTCCGGGACGTCAACCTACAATGAGCAGTTCTTC. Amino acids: CASSSGTSTYNEQFF.

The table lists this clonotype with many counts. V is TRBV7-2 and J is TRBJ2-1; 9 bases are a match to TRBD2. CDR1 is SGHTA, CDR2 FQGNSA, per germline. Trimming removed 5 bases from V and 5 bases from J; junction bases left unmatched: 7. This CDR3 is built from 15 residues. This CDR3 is CASSVSGGANNEQFF. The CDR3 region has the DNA TGTGCCAGCAGCGTTAGCGGGGGAGCGAACAATGAGCAGTTCTTC. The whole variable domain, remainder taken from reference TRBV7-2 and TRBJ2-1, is GAGVSQSPSNKVTEKGKDVELRCDPISGHTALYWYRQSLGQGLEFLIYFQGNSAPDKSGLPSDRFSAERTGGSVSTLTIQRTQQEDSAVYLCASSVSGGANNEQFFGPGTRLTVL.

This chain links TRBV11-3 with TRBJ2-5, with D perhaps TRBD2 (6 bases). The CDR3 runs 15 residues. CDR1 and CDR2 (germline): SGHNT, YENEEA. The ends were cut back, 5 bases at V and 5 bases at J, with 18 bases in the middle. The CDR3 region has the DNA TGTGCCAGCAGCCCCTCGGGGGACTCCTGGGAGACCCAGTACTTC. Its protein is CASSPSGDSWETQYF. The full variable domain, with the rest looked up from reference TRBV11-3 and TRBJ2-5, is EAGVVQSPRYKIIEKKQPVAFWCNPISGHNTLYWYLQNLGQGPELLIRYENEEAVDDSQLPKDRFSAERLKGVDSTLKIQPAELGDSAVYLCASSPSGDSWETQYFGPGTRLLVL.

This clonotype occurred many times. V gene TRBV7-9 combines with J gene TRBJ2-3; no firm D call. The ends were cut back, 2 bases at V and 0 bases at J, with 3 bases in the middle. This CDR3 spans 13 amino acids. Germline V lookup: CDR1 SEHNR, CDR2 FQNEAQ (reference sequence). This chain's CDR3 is CASSLISTDTQYF. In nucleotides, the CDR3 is TGTGCCAGCAGCTTAATCAGCACAGATACGCAGTATTTT.

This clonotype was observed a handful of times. CDR3: CASSLGTQGYEQYV. The CDR3, as DNA: TGCGCCAGCAGCTTAGGTACACAGGGATACGAGCAGTACGTC. V gene TRBV5-1 combines with J gene TRBJ2-7, with D perhaps TRBD1 (6 bases). The CDR3 has 14 amino acids. The V end was cut by 2 bases, the J end by 4 bases, with 13 bases between. From germline, CDR1 is SGHRS and CDR2 YFSETQ.

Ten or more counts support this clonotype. The chain's CDR3 is CASSYWKVTDTQYF. In nucleotides, the CDR3 is TGTGCCAGCAGTTACTGGAAGGTCACAGATACGCAGTATTTT. V and J are TRBV6-2 or TRBV6-3 and TRBJ2-3; D unresolved. Deletions cut 1 base from V and 2 bases from J, with 7 bases between. Germline V gene lookup returns CDR1 MNHEY and CDR2 SVGEGT. The CDR3 covers 14 residues.

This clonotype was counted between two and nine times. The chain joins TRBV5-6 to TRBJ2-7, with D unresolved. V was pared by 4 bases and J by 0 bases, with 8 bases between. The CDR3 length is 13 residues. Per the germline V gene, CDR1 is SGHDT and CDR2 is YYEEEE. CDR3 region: CASSGVDSYEQYV. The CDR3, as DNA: TGTGCCAGCAGCGGGGTAGACTCCTACGAGCAGTACGTC.

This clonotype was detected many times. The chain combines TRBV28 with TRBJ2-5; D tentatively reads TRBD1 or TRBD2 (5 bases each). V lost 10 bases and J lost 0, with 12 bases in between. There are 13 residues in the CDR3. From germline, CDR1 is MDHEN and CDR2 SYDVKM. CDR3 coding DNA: TGTGCCACCAACCCGGGGCACCAAGAGACCCAGTACTTC. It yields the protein CATNPGHQETQYF.

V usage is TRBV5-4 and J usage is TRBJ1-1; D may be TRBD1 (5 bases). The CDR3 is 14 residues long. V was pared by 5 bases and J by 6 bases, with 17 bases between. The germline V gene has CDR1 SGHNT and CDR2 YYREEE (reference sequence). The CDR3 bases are TGTGCCAGCAGAACCTTCGGGGGGTCGGCTGAAGCTTTCTTT. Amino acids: CASRTFGGSAEAFF. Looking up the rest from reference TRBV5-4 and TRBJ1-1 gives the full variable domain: ETGVTQSPTHLIKTRGQQVTLRCSSQSGHNTVSWYQQALGQGPQFIFQYYREEENGRGNFPPRFSGLQFPNYSSELNVNALELDDSALYLCASRTFGGSAEAFFGQGTRLTVV.

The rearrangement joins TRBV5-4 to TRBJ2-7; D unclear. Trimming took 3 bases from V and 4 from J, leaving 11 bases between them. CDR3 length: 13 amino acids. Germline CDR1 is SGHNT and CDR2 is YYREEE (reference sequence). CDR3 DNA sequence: TGTGCCAGCAGCTCGGTAGTTGGGTACGAGCAGTACTTC. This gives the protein CASSSVVGYEQYF. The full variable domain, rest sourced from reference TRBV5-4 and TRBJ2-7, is ETGVTQSPTHLIKTRGQQVTLRCSSQSGHNTVSWYQQALGQGPQFIFQYYREEENGRGNFPPRFSGLQFPNYSSELNVNALELDDSALYLCASSSVVGYEQYFGPGTRLTVT.

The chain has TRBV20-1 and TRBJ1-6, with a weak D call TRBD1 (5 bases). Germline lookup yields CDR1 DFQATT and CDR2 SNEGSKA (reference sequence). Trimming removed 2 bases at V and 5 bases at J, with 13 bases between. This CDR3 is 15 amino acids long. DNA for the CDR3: TGCAGTGCTAGACCTGGGACGCCGGATAATTCACCCCTCCACTTT. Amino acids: CSARPGTPDNSPLHF.

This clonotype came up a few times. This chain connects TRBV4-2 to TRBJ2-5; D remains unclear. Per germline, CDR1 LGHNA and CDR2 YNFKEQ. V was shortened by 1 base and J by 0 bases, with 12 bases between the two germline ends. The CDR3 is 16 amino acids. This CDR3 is CASSQGQTSYQETQYF. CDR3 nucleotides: TGTGCCAGCAGCCAAGGGCAGACCTCGTACCAAGAGACCCAGTACTTC.

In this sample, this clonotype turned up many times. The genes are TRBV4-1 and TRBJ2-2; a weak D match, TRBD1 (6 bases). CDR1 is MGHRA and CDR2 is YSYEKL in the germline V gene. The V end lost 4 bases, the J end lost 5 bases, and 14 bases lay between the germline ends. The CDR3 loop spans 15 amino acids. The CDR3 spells CASSRIRTETGELFF. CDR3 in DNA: TGCGCCAGCAGCCGGATTCGGACAGAAACCGGGGAGCTGTTTTTT.

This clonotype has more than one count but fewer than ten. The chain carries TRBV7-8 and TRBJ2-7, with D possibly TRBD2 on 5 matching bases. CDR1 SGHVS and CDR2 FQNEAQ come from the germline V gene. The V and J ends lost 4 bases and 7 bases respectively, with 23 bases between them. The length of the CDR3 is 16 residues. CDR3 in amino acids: CASSSSPGPEGREQYV. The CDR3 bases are TGTGCCAGCAGCTCCTCACCCGGGCCGGAAGGGAGAGAGCAGTACGTC.

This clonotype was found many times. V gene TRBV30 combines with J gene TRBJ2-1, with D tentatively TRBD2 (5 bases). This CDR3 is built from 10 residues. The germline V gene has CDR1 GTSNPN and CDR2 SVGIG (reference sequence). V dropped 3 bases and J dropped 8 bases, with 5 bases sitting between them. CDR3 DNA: TGTGCCTGGAGCGGGGATGAGCAGTTCTTC. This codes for CAWSGDEQFF.

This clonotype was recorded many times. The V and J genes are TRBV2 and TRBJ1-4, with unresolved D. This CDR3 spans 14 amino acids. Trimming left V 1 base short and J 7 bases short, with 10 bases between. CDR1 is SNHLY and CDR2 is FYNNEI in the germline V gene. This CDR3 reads CASSEGLRSEKLFF. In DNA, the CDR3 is TGTGCCAGCAGTGAAGGTCTGAGGAGTGAAAAACTGTTTTTT. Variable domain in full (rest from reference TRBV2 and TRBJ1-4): EPEVTQTPSHQVTQMGQEVILRCVPISNHLYFYWYRQILGQKVEFLVSFYNNEISEKSEIFDDQFSVERPDGSNFTLKIRSTKLEDSAMYFCASSEGLRSEKLFFGSGTQLSVL.

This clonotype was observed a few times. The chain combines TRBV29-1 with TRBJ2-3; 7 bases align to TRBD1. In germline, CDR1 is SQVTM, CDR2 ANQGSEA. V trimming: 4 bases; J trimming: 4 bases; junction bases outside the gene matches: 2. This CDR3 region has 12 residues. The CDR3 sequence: CSVVDRADTQYF. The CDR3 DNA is TGCAGCGTTGTCGACAGGGCAGATACGCAGTATTTT.

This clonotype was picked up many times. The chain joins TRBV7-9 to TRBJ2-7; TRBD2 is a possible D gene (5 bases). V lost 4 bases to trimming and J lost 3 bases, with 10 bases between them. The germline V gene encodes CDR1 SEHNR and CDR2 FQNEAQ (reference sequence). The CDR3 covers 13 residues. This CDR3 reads CASSSGLNYEQYF. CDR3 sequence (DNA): TGTGCCAGCAGCTCCGGACTGAACTACGAGCAGTACTTC.

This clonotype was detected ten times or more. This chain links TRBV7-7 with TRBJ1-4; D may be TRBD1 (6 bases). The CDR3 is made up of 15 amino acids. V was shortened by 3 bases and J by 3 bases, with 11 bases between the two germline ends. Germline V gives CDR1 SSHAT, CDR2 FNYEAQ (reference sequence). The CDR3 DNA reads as TGTGCCAGCAGCTTTTCAGGGGCCCCTAATGAAAAACTGTTTTTT. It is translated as CASSFSGAPNEKLFF.